This TCR beta chain is drawn from a study of blood T cell repertoires in COVID-19. For the study at large: T cells, B-cell-depleted T cells, or PBMCs supplied cDNA or gDNA.

This CDR3 is 17 amino acids long. V gave up 4 bases and J gave up 2 bases, with 19 bases separating them. CDR1 is MGHDK, CDR2 SYGVNS, per germline. Recruitment covered about two dozen US areas and drew participants whose ages spanned roughly 18 to 89 years. In the source study's methods: Amplification of reference gene primers was used by the study to estimate nucleated cell counts. Here immunoSEQ multiplex PCR was the method, and the copy in TCRdb shows in-frame clones only, minus some. The D gene and trimming were derived from the DNA, and the V and J assignments and clone size from that table. The sample shows a few hundred thousand clones, 84% of them seen only once.

Material for sequencing was PBMCs or T cells enriched from blood (not recorded which). The receptor was isolated from a man aged 45-60 years who had recovered from COVID-19. V gene TRBV25-1 combines with J gene TRBJ2-3, with D maybe TRBD2 (7 bases). CDR3 amino acids: CASSAGLADSHTDTQYF. CDR3 DNA: TGTGCCAGCAGTGCTGGCCTAGCGGACAGCCACACAGATACGCAGTATTTT.